The clone carrying this TCR beta chain has just one count. CDR1 is LGHDT and CDR2 is YNNKEL in the germline V gene (reference sequence). V shed 1 base and J 3 bases; nucleotides not matched to a gene: 9. This CDR3 spans 18 amino acids. Repertoires were generated with immunoSEQ multiplex PCR, while TCRdb's copy carries only in-frame clones and drops some. The table includes about 130,000 clones, approximately 84% detected once. This specimen belongs to a study of blood T cell repertoires in COVID-19. The sample taken for sequencing was peripheral blood. The chain carries TRBV3-1 (or the pseudogene TRBV3-2) and TRBJ2-7; 13 bases align to TRBD2. This TCR was sampled from a woman of 80 years or more with acute or convalescent COVID-19. CDR3: CASSQGSRLAGGHYEQYF. The DNA of the CDR3 is TGTGCCAGCAGCCAAGGGTCCCGACTAGCGGGAGGCCACTACGAGCAGTACTTC.